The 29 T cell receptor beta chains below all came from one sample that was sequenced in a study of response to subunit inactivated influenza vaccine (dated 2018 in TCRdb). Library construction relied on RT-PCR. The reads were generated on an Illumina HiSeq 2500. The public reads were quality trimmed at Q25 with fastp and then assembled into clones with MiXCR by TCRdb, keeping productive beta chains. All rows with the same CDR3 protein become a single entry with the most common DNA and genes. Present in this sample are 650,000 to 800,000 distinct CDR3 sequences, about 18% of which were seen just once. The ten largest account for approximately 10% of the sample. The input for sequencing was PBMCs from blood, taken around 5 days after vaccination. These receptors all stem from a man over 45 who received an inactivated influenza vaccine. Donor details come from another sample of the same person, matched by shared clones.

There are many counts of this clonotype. Written as DNA, the CDR3 is TGTGCCAGCAGTTGGGACAGGGGAGGCAACTATGGCTACACCTTC. It translates to CASSWDRGGNYGYTF. The chain carries TRBV12-3 or TRBV12-4 and TRBJ1-2, with TRBD1 matching 10 bases. CDR3 length: 15 residues. Losses at the gene ends were 4 bases for V and 2 bases for J; bases not matched to a gene: 4.

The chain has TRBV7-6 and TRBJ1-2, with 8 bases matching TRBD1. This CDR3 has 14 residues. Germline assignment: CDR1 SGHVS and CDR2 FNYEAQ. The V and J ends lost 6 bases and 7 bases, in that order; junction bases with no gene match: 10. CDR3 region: CASSLPGGAGGYTF. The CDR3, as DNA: TGTGCCAGCAGTCTACCAGGGGGCGCGGGTGGCTACACCTTC.

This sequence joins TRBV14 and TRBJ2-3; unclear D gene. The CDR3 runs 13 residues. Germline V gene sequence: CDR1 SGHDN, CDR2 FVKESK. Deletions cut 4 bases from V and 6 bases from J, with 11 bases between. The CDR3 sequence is CASSLVDSDTQYF. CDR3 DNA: TGTGCCAGCAGCCTAGTTGATTCCGATACGCAGTATTTT.

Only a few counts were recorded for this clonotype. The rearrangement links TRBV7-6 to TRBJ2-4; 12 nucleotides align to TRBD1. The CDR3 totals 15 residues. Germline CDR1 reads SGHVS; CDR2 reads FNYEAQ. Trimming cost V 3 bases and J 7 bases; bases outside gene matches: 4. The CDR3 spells CASSFGTGGFNIQYF. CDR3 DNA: TGTGCCAGCAGCTTCGGGACAGGGGGCTTCAACATTCAGTACTTC. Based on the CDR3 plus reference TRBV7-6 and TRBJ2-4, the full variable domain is GAGVSQSPRYKVTKRGQDVALRCDPISGHVSLYWYRQALGQGPEFLTYFNYEAQQDKSGLPNDRFSAERPEGSISTLTIQRTEQRDSAMYRCASSFGTGGFNIQYFGAGTRLSVL.

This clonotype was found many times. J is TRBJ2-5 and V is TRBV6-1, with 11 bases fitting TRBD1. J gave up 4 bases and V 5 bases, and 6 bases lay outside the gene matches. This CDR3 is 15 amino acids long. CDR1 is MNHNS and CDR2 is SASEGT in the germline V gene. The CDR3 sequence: CASSPGTGGRETQYF. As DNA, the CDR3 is TGTGCCAGCAGTCCCGGGACAGGGGGTAGAGAGACCCAGTACTTC.

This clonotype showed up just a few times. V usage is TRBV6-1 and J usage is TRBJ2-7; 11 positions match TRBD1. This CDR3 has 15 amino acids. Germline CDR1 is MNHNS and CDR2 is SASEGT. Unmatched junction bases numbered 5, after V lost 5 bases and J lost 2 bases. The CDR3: CASSTPGQGAYEQYF. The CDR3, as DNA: TGTGCCAGCAGTACCCCGGGACAGGGGGCCTACGAGCAGTACTTC.

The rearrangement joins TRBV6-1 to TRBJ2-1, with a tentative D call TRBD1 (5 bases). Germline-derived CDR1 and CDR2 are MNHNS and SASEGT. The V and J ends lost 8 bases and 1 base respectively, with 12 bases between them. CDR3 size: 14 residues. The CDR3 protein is CASGTKGSYNEQFF. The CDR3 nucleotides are TGTGCCAGCGGAACAAAGGGGTCCTACAATGAGCAGTTCTTC.

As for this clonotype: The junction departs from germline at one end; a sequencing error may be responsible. CDR3 DNA sequence: TGCAGTGCAAGAGCCGGGACAGACCAAGAGACCCAGTACTTC. It codes for CSARAGTDQETQYF. The V and J genes are TRBV20-1 and TRBJ2-5; the match to TRBD1 covers 7 bases. In germline, CDR1 is DFQATT, CDR2 SNEGSKA (reference sequence). This CDR3 contains 14 residues.

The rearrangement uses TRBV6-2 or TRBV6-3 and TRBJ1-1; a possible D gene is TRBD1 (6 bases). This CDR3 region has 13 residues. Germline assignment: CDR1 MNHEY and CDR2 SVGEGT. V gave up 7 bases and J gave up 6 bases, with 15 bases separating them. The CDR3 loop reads CASTKDSRAEAFF. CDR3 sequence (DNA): TGTGCCAGCACCAAGGACAGTCGCGCTGAAGCTTTCTTT.

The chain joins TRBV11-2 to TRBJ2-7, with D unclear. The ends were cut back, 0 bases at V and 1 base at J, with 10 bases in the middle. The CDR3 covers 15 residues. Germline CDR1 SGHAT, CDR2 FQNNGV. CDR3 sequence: CASSLDRTASYEQYF. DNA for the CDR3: TGTGCCAGCAGCTTAGATAGGACGGCTTCCTACGAGCAGTACTTC.

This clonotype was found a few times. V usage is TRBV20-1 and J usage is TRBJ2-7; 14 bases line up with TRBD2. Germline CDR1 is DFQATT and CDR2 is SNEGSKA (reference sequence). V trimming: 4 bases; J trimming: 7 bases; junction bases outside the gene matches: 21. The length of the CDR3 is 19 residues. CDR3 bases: TGCAGTGCTACATCCGGGACAGCGACTAGCGGGAGGGCCTTCGGAGAGCAGTACTTC. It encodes CSATSGTATSGRAFGEQYF.

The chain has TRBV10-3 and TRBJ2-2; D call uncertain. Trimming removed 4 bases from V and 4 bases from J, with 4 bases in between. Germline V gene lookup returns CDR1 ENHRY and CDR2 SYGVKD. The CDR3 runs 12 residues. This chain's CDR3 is CAISGSTGELFF. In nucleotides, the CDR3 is TGTGCCATCAGTGGGTCCACCGGGGAGCTGTTTTTT.

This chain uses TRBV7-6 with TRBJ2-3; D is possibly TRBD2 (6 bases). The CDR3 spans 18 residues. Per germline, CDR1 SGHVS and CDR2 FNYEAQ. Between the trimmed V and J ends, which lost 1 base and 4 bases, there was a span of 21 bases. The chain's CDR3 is CASSLVLASASIPDTQYF. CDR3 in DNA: TGTGCCAGCAGCTTAGTTTTGGCTAGCGCGTCAATTCCAGATACGCAGTATTTT.

The DNA for the CDR3 is TGCGCCAGCAGTGATCCCAGCTTCTACGAGCAGTACTTC. It yields the protein CASSDPSFYEQYF. The V and J genes are TRBV10-1 and TRBJ2-7; D gene uncertain. Trimming pared 3 bases from V and 3 bases from J, leaving 9 bases between. Germline V gene sequence: CDR1 WNHNN, CDR2 SYGVQD (reference sequence). The CDR3 covers 13 residues.

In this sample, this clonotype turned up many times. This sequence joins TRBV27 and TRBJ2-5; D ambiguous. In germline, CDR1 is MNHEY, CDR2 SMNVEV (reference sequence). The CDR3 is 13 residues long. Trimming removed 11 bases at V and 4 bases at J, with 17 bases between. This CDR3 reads CASPLGVRETQYF. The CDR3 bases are TGTGCCTCCCCCCTAGGAGTTCGAGAGACCCAGTACTTC.

CDR3 region: CSVAEPGGVGQETQYF. Written as DNA, the CDR3 is TGCAGCGTGGCCGAACCCGGCGGAGTCGGGCAAGAGACCCAGTACTTC. The chain uses TRBV29-1 and TRBJ2-5; D not certain. Germline CDR1 is SQVTM and CDR2 is ANQGSEA. Trimming removed 6 bases from V and 2 bases from J, with 22 bases in between. The CDR3 runs to 16 residues.

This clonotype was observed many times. The CDR3 DNA reads TGCAGTGCACAGCACGACGGCTACTATGGCTACACCTTC. It codes for CSAQHDGYYGYTF. The V call is TRBV20-1, the J call TRBJ1-2; D not resolved. Germline V gene sequence: CDR1 DFQATT, CDR2 SNEGSKA (reference sequence). V was clipped by 6 bases and J by 3 bases, with 14 bases between them. The length of the CDR3 is 13 residues.

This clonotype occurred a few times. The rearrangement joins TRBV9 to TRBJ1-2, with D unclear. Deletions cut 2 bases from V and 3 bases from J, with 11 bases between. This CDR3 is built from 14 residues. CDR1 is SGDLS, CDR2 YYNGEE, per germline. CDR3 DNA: TGTGCCAGCAGCGTCGACGGAACCTACTATGGCTACACCTTC. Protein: CASSVDGTYYGYTF.

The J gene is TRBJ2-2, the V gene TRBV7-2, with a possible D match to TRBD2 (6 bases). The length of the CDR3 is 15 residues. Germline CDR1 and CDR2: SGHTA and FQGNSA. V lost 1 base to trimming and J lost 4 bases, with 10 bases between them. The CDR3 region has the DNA TGTGCCAGCAGCTTAGACGGGAGAGTCACCGGGGAGCTGTTTTTT. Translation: CASSLDGRVTGELFF.

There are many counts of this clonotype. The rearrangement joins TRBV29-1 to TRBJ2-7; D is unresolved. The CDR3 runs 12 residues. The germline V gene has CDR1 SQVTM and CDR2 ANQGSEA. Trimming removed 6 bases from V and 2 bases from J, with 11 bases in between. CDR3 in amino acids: CSVRRAPYEQYF. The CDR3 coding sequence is TGCAGCGTCCGACGGGCCCCCTACGAGCAGTACTTC.

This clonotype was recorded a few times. As DNA, the CDR3 is TGCAGCGTTGAAACGCCGTGGCCGCGAAATGAGCAGTTCTTC. Its translation: CSVETPWPRNEQFF. The V gene is TRBV29-1, the J gene TRBJ2-1, with D hard to call. Germline V gene lookup returns CDR1 SQVTM and CDR2 ANQGSEA. The CDR3 is 14 residues long. Trimming removed 2 bases at V and 7 bases at J, with 15 bases between.

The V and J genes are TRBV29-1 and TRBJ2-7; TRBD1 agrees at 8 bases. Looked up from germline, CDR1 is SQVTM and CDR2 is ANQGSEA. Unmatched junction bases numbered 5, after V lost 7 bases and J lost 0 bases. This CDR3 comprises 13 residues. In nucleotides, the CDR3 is TGCAGCGCCGGGACAGGCCTCTCCTACGAGCAGTACTTC. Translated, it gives CSAGTGLSYEQYF.

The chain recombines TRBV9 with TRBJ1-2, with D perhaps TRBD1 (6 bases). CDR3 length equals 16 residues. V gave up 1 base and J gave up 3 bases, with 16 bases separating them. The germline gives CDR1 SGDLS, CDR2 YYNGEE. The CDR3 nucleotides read TGTGCCAGCAGCGTACTCAGGACGGGGGCTGACTATGGCTACACCTTC. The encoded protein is CASSVLRTGADYGYTF.

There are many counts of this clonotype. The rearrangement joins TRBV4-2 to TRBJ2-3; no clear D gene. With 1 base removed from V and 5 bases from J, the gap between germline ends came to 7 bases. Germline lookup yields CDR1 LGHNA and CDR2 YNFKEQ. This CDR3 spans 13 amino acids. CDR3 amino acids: CASSQGSGDTQYF. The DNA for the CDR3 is TGTGCCAGCAGCCAAGGATCGGGAGATACGCAGTATTTT.

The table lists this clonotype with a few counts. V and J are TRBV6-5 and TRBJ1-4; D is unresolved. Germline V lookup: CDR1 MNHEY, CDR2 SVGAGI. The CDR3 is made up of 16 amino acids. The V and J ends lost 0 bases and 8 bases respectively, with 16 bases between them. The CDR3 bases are TGTGCCAGCAGTTACTCGAGGTCGTGGAGTTCGGAAAAACTGTTTTTT. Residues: CASSYSRSWSSEKLFF.

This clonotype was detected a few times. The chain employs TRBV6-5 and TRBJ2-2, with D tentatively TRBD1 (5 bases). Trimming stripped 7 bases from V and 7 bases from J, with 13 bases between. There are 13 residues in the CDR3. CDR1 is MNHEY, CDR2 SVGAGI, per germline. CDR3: CASTGQGGGELFF. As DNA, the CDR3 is TGTGCCAGCACCGGCCAGGGCGGCGGGGAGCTGTTTTTT.

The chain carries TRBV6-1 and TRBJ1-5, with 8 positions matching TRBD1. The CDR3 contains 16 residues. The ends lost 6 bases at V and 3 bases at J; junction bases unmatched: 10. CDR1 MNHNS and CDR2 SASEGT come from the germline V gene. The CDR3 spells CASRFHRGGTNQPQHF. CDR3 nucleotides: TGTGCCAGCAGATTTCACAGGGGGGGGACCAATCAGCCCCAGCATTTT.

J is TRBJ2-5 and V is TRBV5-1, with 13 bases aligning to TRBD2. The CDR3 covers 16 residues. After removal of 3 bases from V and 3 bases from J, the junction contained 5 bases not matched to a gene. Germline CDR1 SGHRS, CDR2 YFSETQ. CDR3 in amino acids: CASSSPGLAGKETQYF. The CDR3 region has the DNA TGCGCCAGCAGCTCACCGGGACTAGCGGGGAAAGAGACCCAGTACTTC.

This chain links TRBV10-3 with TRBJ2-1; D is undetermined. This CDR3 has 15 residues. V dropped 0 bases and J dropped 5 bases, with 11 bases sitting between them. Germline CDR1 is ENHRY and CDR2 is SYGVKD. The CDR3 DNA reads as TGTGCCATCAGTGAGTCCGAAGGGAACCACAATGAGCAGTTCTTC. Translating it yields CAISESEGNHNEQFF.